This T cell receptor beta chain was recorded in a study of OX40 agonist ivuxolimab in advanced cancers. Whole-study results and caveats: Which antigen the expanded peripheral T cells recognized is unknown.

V lost 5 bases and J lost 1, with 9 bases in between. This CDR3 has 13 amino acids. CDR1 PRHDT and CDR2 FYEKMQ come from the germline V gene (reference sequence). In its sample, this clone is medium-sized. What it recognizes is unknown. Sequencing used immunoSEQ multiplex PCR; TCRdb keeps in-frame clones, though not all of them. The sample holds around 10,000 clones; around 80% are singletons and the top ten take roughly 15%. The sequencing here drew on CD4+ or CD8+ T cells sorted from blood, taken in a trial of the OX40 agonist ivuxolimab. The chain is built from TRBV13 and TRBJ2-7; the D is unclear. This TCR was recovered from an adult with an advanced solid tumor such as melanoma, head and neck, liver or kidney cancer. CDR3 region: CASSAMRSYEQYF. For the CDR3, the DNA is TGTGCCAGCAGCGCAATGCGTTCCTACGAGCAGTACTTC.